This TCR beta chain was captured by sequencing in a study of beta chain features in type 1 diabetes. Study-level results: A definitive answer on HLA type influencing TCRB rearrangement was not reached here. The similarity of naive, central memory and Treg TCRB repertoires appeared greater among patients than among healthy donors.

A note on this clone: The antigen remains undetermined.

The study reverse transcribed the entire isolated RNA, so it sequenced expressed TCRB transcripts. Profiling relied on immunoSEQ multiplex PCR, and the TCRdb table lists in-frame clones only, not all of them. The profile shows approximately 250,000 clones, about 14% of them singletons. CDR1 SGHRS and CDR2 YFSETQ come from the germline V gene. The CDR3 loop spans 14 amino acids. J was trimmed by 5 bases and V by 7 bases; bases with no gene match: 9. Sequenced material: naive CD4+ T cells from blood. The receptor's source is a woman between 40 and 55 years old in good health. The rearrangement links TRBV5-1 to TRBJ1-1; 9 bases match TRBD1. The CDR3 loop is CASGLQGAGTEAFF. CDR3 DNA sequence: TGCGCCAGCGGGCTACAGGGGGCGGGTACTGAAGCTTTCTTT.